This section outlines one T cell receptor (beta chain) sequence together with its context. Original methodology: Reference gene primer amplification yielded estimated nucleated cell counts. The data were produced by immunoSEQ multiplex PCR, yet TCRdb's version contains in-frame clones alone and is incomplete. Clonal size and the V and J genes are those of that table, whereas D and trimming came from the DNA. The sample lists tens of thousands of clones; about 83% were seen once. J was trimmed by 5 bases and V by 8 bases; bases with no gene match: 6. The CDR3 has 14 residues. In germline, CDR1 is MNHEY, CDR2 SVGAGI. These data come from a study of blood T cell repertoires in COVID-19. About the study: The cDNA or gDNA used as material had been derived from T cells, B-cell-depleted T cells, or PBMCs.

J is TRBJ2-7 and V is TRBV6-5, with 13 bases fitting TRBD2. Source material: peripheral blood. This TCR was recovered from an elderly woman with acute or convalescent COVID-19. Here the CDR3 DNA reads TGTGCCAGCGCTACTAGCGGGAGGGCCCACGAGCAGTACTTC. Encoded protein: CASATSGRAHEQYF.